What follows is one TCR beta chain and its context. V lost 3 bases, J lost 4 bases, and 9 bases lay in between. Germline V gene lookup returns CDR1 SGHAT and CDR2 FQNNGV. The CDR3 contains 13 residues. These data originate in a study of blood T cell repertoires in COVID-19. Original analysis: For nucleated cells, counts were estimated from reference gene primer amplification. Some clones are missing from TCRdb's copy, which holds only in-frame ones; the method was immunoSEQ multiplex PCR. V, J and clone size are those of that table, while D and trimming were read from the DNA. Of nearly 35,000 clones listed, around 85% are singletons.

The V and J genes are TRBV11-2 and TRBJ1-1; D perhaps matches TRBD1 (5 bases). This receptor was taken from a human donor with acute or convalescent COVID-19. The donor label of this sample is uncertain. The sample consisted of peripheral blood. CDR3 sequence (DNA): TGTGCCAGCAGCTTTGTAAGGGGCACTGAAGCTTTCTTT. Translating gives CASSFVRGTEAFF.